The 6 T cell receptor beta chains below come from one sample, sequenced in a study of long-term antiretroviral therapy in people with HIV. At survey level, the immunoSEQ assay was run in its v3.0 version. Profiled with immunoSEQ multiplex PCR; TCRdb holds only in-frame clones, not every one. The repertoire holds 25,000 to 40,000 clones, with around 96% as singletons. The sample here was unsorted PBMCs, taken 6.5 to 6.6 years after starting antiretroviral therapy. The source of these receptors is a man between 25 and 39 years old with HIV.

This chain links TRBV19 with TRBJ2-1, with 10 bases aligning to TRBD2. The CDR3 spans 17 residues. The junction had 5 bases not matched to a gene; V was cut back by 0 bases and J by 3 bases. Germline V gene sequence: CDR1 LNHDA, CDR2 SQIVND (reference sequence). CDR3 sequence: CASSIDRGTSDYNEQFF. Written as DNA, the CDR3 is TGTGCCAGTAGTATAGATCGGGGGACTAGCGACTACAATGAGCAGTTCTTC.

The chain couples TRBV25-1 to TRBJ2-3; unclear D gene. The length of the CDR3 is 12 residues. Germline loops: CDR1 MGHDK, CDR2 SYGVNS. Trimming cost V 1 base and J 4 bases, with 3 bases left between them. The CDR3 coding sequence is TGTGCCAGCAGTGAATTCCCAGATACGCAGTATTTT. Amino acid sequence: CASSEFPDTQYF.

The chain combines TRBV19 with TRBJ1-1; D remains ambiguous. Germline-derived CDR1 and CDR2 are LNHDA and SQIVND (reference sequence). The ends were cut back, 3 bases at V and 3 bases at J, with 5 bases in the middle. The CDR3 loop spans 12 amino acids. The CDR3 nucleotides are TGTGCCAGTAGTATGACCTACACTGAAGCTTTCTTT. Amino acid sequence: CASSMTYTEAFF.

The chain combines TRBV15 with TRBJ2-6; D is unclear. V lost 1 base, J lost 0 bases, and 10 bases lay in between. The CDR3 covers 17 residues. Per the germline V gene, CDR1 is LNHNV and CDR2 is YYDKDF (reference sequence). This CDR3 reads CATSRAIDVSGANVLTF. CDR3 DNA sequence: TGTGCCACCAGCAGAGCGATCGACGTCTCTGGGGCCAACGTCCTGACTTTC. Full variable domain (outside the CDR3, taken from reference TRBV15 and TRBJ2-6): DAMVIQNPRYQVTQFGKPVTLSCSQTLNHNVMYWYQQKSSQAPKLLFHYYDKDFNNEADTPDNFQSRRPNTSFCFLDIRSPGLGDTAMYLCATSRAIDVSGANVLTFGAGSRLTVL.

The chain carries TRBV6-5 and TRBJ1-2; D gene unclear. V lost 2 bases and J lost 5, with 15 bases in between. The germline V gene has CDR1 MNHEY and CDR2 SVGAGI. This CDR3 comprises 15 residues. The CDR3 is CASSYGRGNGYGYTF. CDR3 coding DNA: TGTGCCAGCAGTTACGGTAGAGGGAATGGTTATGGCTACACCTTC.

V usage is TRBV19 and J usage is TRBJ2-2, with TRBD2 matching 8 bases. The CDR3 has 15 amino acids. V gave up 7 bases and J gave up 2 bases; unmatched junction bases: 6. Germline lookup yields CDR1 LNHDA and CDR2 SQIVND (reference sequence). The DNA of the CDR3 is TGTGCCAGTACCCCCGCGGGGGGAAACACCGGGGAGCTGTTTTTT. It yields the protein CASTPAGGNTGELFF.